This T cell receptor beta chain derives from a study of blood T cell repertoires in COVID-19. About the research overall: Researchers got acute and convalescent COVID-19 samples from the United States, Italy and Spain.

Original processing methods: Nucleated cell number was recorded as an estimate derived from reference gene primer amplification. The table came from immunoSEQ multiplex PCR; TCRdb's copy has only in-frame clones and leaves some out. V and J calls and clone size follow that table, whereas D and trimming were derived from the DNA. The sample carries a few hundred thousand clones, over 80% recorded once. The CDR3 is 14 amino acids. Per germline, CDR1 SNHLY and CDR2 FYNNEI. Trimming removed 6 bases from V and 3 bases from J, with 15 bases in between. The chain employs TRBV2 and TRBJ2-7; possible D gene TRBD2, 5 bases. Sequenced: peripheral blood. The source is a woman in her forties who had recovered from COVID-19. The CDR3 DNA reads TGTGCCAGCAGGGCAGGAGGTACTAGCTACGAGCAGTACTTC. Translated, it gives CASRAGGTSYEQYF. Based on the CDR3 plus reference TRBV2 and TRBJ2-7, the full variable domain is EPEVTQTPSHQVTQMGQEVILRCVPISNHLYFYWYRQILGQKVEFLVSFYNNEISEKSEIFDDQFSVERPDGSNFTLKIRSTKLEDSAMYFCASRAGGTSYEQYFGPGTRLTVT.